These 2 T cell receptor beta chains share one sample of origin, sequenced in a study of T cell repertoires in cytomegalovirus infection. These receptors are not linked to any known antigen. From the reads, TCRdb called clonotypes with MiXCR, one entry per CDR3 protein. The sample has about 920,000 distinct CDR3 sequences, about a third seen once. The specimen was cultured CD8+ T cells from PBMCs, collected from culture after CMV antigen stimulation. The receptors originated from a human donor in good health (CMV status not recorded). Some clones in this sample may be carry-over from other donors' samples.

The V call is TRBV19, the J call TRBJ1-2, with a tentative D call TRBD1 (5 bases). V lost 1 base and J 5 bases, leaving 17 bases between the germline ends. Per germline, CDR1 LNHDA and CDR2 SQIVND (reference sequence). The CDR3 covers 16 residues. The CDR3 DNA reads as TGTGCCAGTAGTATAGCAATGGGGACTGAGAATTATGGCTACACCTTC. It is translated as CASSIAMGTENYGYTF.

This rearrangement joins TRBV2 to TRBJ2-3, with 10 bases identical to TRBD1. CDR1 is SNHLY and CDR2 is FYNNEI in the germline V gene. CDR3 size: 13 residues. Losses at the gene ends were 8 bases for V and 3 bases for J; bases not matched to a gene: 2. This CDR3 is CASRTGGTDTQYF. CDR3 nucleotides: TGTGCCAGCCGGACAGGGGGAACAGATACGCAGTATTTT.